Below, 22 T cell receptor beta chains from the same sample are listed, as sequenced in a study of T cells in Graves' hyperthyroidism and ophthalmopathy. From RNA transcripts, TCR beta CDR3 regions were amplified. HTBI primers were used for first-round RT-PCR of the TCR CDR3. Each CDR3 protein gets one entry after TCRdb re-called the multiplex PCR reads with MiXCR. The top ten clones hold 65% to 80% of a sample with about 130,000 distinct CDR3 sequences, approximately 20% of them seen once. Sequenced sample: blood. Source of these receptors: a woman in her forties or fifties with Graves' hyperthyroidism that later progressed to Graves' ophthalmopathy.

This clonotype has just a few counts. This chain connects TRBV15 to TRBJ1-6; the D is unclear. The length of the CDR3 is 13 residues. Per the germline V gene, CDR1 is LNHNV and CDR2 is YYDKDF (reference sequence). V shed 0 bases and J shed 10 bases, with 7 bases lying between them. As DNA, the CDR3 is TGTGCCACCAGCAGAGATCTCCGGTCACCCCTCCACTTT. Protein sequence: CATSRDLRSPLHF.

As to this clonotype: The CDR3 carries no conserved terminal phenylalanine or tryptophan, so it likely arises from a read error. The CDR3 reads CSALGGGLNEKLFS. The CDR3 DNA reads as TGCAGTGCCCTAGGCGGCGGACTAAATGAAAAACTGTTTTCT. This chain links TRBV20-1 with TRBJ1-4; D is uncertain. The germline CDR1 and CDR2 sequences are DFQATT and SNEGSKA (reference sequence). Deletions cut 6 bases from V and 5 bases from J, with 16 bases between. This CDR3 has 14 amino acids.

The table lists this clonotype with many counts. The chain combines TRBV12-3 or TRBV12-4 with TRBJ2-1, with 9 positions matching TRBD1. The CDR3 is made up of 15 amino acids. Germline trimming cut 5 bases from V and 7 bases from J; bases unmatched to any gene: 9. The CDR3 is CASSTRQGVTNEQFF. CDR3 bases: TGTGCCAGCAGTACGAGACAGGGGGTGACTAATGAGCAGTTCTTC.

The rearrangement uses TRBV3-1 and TRBJ2-5, with D hard to call. The CDR3 has 14 residues. From germline, CDR1 is LGHDT and CDR2 YNNKEL (reference sequence). V shed 2 bases and J shed 1 base, with 8 bases lying between them. CDR3 amino acids: CASSQSPSQETQYF. In nucleotides, the CDR3 is TGTGCCAGCAGCCAATCTCCATCCCAAGAGACCCAGTACTTC.

This clonotype showed up many times. The V call is TRBV27, the J call TRBJ1-5; the D is unclear. V was shortened by 3 bases and J by 3 bases, with 6 bases between the two germline ends. CDR3 length: 13 residues. From germline, CDR1 is MNHEY and CDR2 SMNVEV (reference sequence). CDR3: CASSLGSNQPQHF. The CDR3 region has the DNA TGTGCCAGCAGTTTGGGCTCCAATCAGCCCCAGCATTTT.

This chain uses TRBV2 with TRBJ2-2, with 7 bases aligning to TRBD2. CDR1 and CDR2 from the germline V gene are SNHLY and FYNNEI. V was clipped by 6 bases and J by 4 bases; unmatched bases: 11. The CDR3 consists of 16 residues. DNA of the CDR3: TGTGCCAGCAGCGGACGAGCGGGATTGGGCACCGGGGAGCTGTTTTTT. Its protein is CASSGRAGLGTGELFF.

This clonotype was seen only a few times. Germline and junction disagree at one end, which may indicate a read error. The chain has TRBV5-8 and TRBJ2-1; 7 bases align to TRBD2. The CDR3 sequence is 15 residues long. The germline V gene encodes CDR1 SGHTS and CDR2 YDEGEE. CDR3 sequence reads: CASSWEAGLHNGQFF. For the CDR3, the DNA is TGTGCCAGCAGCTGGGAAGCGGGACTTCACAATGGGCAGTTCTTC.

This clonotype was seen repeatedly, ten times or more. The genes are TRBV27 and TRBJ2-7; 7 bases line up with TRBD2. V lost 5 bases and J lost 3; bases outside the gene matches: 13. Looked up from germline, CDR1 is MNHEY and CDR2 is SMNVEV (reference sequence). The CDR3 extends over 16 amino acids. The CDR3 is CASSKLSRDYFYEQYF. The CDR3 DNA follows: TGTGCCAGCAGTAAGTTATCAAGGGACTACTTCTACGAGCAGTACTTC.

In its sample, this clonotype was seen many times. The chain employs TRBV7-8 and TRBJ2-7; tentatively, D is TRBD2 (6 bases). The germline V gene has CDR1 SGHVS and CDR2 FQNEAQ. The CDR3 consists of 15 residues. Trimming pared 6 bases from V and 7 bases from J, leaving 22 bases between. The CDR3 nucleotides read TGTGCCAGCAGACTCGCCGGGACTGCGGCGGGAGAGCAGTACTTC. This encodes CASRLAGTAAGEQYF.

The chain is built from TRBV27 and TRBJ2-3; unclear D gene. V was pared by 6 bases and J by 6 bases, with 7 bases between. Germline CDR1 is MNHEY and CDR2 is SMNVEV (reference sequence). The CDR3 sequence is 11 residues long. The CDR3 nucleotides read TGTGCCAGCAGCCGTTTGGATACGCAGTATTTT. Translation: CASSRLDTQYF.

At least ten counts were recorded for this clonotype. Here the CDR3 reads CASSDPGRNYEQYF. CDR3 coding DNA: TGTGCCAGCAGTGATCCGGGACGGAACTACGAGCAGTACTTC. The V call is TRBV6-1, the J call TRBJ2-7; the D call may be TRBD1 or TRBD2 (5 bases each). The CDR3 is 14 amino acids. From germline, CDR1 is MNHNS and CDR2 SASEGT. V was trimmed by 3 bases and J by 3 bases, leaving 12 bases between them.

The chain uses TRBV18 and TRBJ1-1, with TRBD1 identical over 7 bases. CDR3 length equals 14 residues. Germline CDR1 KGHSH, CDR2 LQKENI. The J segment lost 2 bases and the V segment lost 5 bases, leaving 5 bases of the junction unmatched. CDR3 in DNA: TGTGCCAGCTCAGCCCAGGGGGGAAACACTGAAGCTTTCTTT. Its protein is CASSAQGGNTEAFF.

The J gene is TRBJ2-7, the V gene TRBV25-1; 10 bases align to TRBD2. Germline V gene lookup returns CDR1 MGHDK and CDR2 SYGVNS. This CDR3 has 16 amino acids. The junction had 7 bases not matched to a gene; V was cut back by 4 bases and J by 1 base. The CDR3 region has the DNA TGTGCCAGCAGTGCCTCTAGCGGGAGAGGGTCCTACGAGCAGTACTTC. Translated: CASSASSGRGSYEQYF.

The chain joins TRBV19 to TRBJ1-2; D unclear. The CDR3 runs to 15 residues. V was shortened by 0 bases and J by 4 bases, with 12 bases between the two germline ends. Germline V gene sequence: CDR1 LNHDA, CDR2 SQIVND (reference sequence). The CDR3 coding sequence is TGTGCCAGTAGTATAGACCCACCGGGGAGCTATGGCTACACCTTC. Its protein is CASSIDPPGSYGYTF.

The chain has TRBV5-4 and TRBJ2-5; 8 bases are a match to TRBD1. J was trimmed by 4 bases and V by 2 bases; bases with no gene match: 4. The CDR3 has 14 residues. Germline CDR1 SGHNT, CDR2 YYREEE (reference sequence). The CDR3 DNA reads as TGTGCCAGCAGCTTTGGACAGGGAGGAGAGACCCAGTACTTC. Its protein product is CASSFGQGGETQYF.

The rearrangement joins TRBV5-6 to TRBJ2-3; D remains unclear. V was cut by 1 base and J by 0 bases, with 9 bases left in between. Germline loops: CDR1 SGHDT, CDR2 YYEEEE. The CDR3 is 15 amino acids. CDR3 DNA: TGTGCCAGCAGCTTGATTGGCGGTAGCACAGATACGCAGTATTTT. It specifies CASSLIGGSTDTQYF.

This clonotype was picked up a small number of times. A much larger clone differs from this one at a single base, so this may be a read error. The J gene is TRBJ2-7, the V gene TRBV20-1; 9 nucleotides line up with TRBD2. The V segment lost 6 bases and the J segment 7 bases; nucleotides outside the gene matches: 16. CDR1 and CDR2 (germline): DFQATT, SNEGSKA (reference sequence). This CDR3 region has 15 residues. The CDR3 bases are TGCAGTGCCGTAGGGGGCGGGAGGGCCAGAAATGAGCAGTACTTC. Translated, it gives CSAVGGGRARNEQYF.

This clonotype was seen ten or more times. This chain connects TRBV30 to TRBJ1-4, with 10 nucleotides matching TRBD1. With V trimmed by 3 bases and J by 7 bases, 2 bases remained unmatched. CDR1 and CDR2 from the germline V gene are GTSNPN and SVGIG (reference sequence). The CDR3 runs 13 residues. CDR3 residues: CAWRTGGSEKLFF. CDR3 bases: TGTGCCTGGAGGACAGGGGGCTCTGAAAAACTGTTTTTT.

This clonotype was seen repeatedly, ten times or more. The chain is built from TRBV28 and TRBJ2-3; 8 nucleotides agree with TRBD2. The V gene's germline CDR1 is MDHEN and CDR2 SYDVKM. V dropped 5 bases and J dropped 3; count of bases not matched to a gene: 7. This CDR3 has 15 residues. The CDR3 DNA sequence: TGTGCCAGCAGTGGTAGCGGGAAAGGAACAGATACGCAGTATTTT. Protein sequence: CASSGSGKGTDTQYF. The whole variable domain, remainder taken from reference TRBV28 and TRBJ2-3, is DVKVTQSSRYLVKRTGEKVFLECVQDMDHENMFWYRQDPGLGLRLIYFSYDVKMKEKGDIPEGYSVSREKKERFSLILESASTNQTSMYLCASSGSGKGTDTQYFGPGTRLTVL.

This clonotype has ten or more counts. The J gene is TRBJ2-3, the V gene TRBV20-1; weak D call: TRBD1 (5 bases). The CDR3 has 14 residues. The germline CDR1 and CDR2 sequences are DFQATT and SNEGSKA (reference sequence). V was pared by 5 bases and J by 0 bases, with 12 bases between. Written as DNA, the CDR3 is TGCAGTGCTCCAGGACACCCAAGCACAGATACGCAGTATTTT. It is translated as CSAPGHPSTDTQYF.

Many counts were recorded for this clonotype. The chain carries TRBV5-1 and TRBJ2-7; D is possibly TRBD1 (6 bases). The CDR3 loop spans 16 amino acids. Trimming cost V 0 bases and J 2 bases, with 15 bases left between them. Germline V gene sequence: CDR1 SGHRS, CDR2 YFSETQ. The CDR3 DNA is TGCGCCAGCAGCTTGGTGTGGGGACACCTTACCTACGAGCAGTACTTC. This translates into CASSLVWGHLTYEQYF.

V gene TRBV25-1 combines with J gene TRBJ1-2, with D perhaps matching TRBD1 (5 bases). This CDR3 is 12 amino acids long. V shed 7 bases and J shed 8 bases, with 14 bases lying between them. CDR1 and CDR2 (germline): MGHDK, SYGVNS. The CDR3 bases are TGTGCCAGCAATTCGGGGGTAGGAGGCTACACCTTC. It specifies CASNSGVGGYTF.